This is a list of T cell receptor beta chains from one sample in a study of T-cell memory formation after mild COVID-19. TCRdb reanalysed the 5' RACE reads using MiXCR and keeps one entry per CDR3 protein. The sample consists of fewer than 600,000 distinct CDR3 sequences, about a fifth of them appearing once. The sequenced material came from PBMCs or a T cell subset sorted from them (not recorded which). The receptors shown here come from an adult woman who had mild COVID-19 (a few samples of this study predate the infection). Cell type and time point are not known. Both conserved end residues are part of each CDR3. Fields, in order: D gene, J gene, clone size, CDR3 length, V gene, CDR3 protein, CDR3 DNA. The D gene is left open where the match is weak. A clone size is listed for some rows: how often the clone was seen (once, few, many), or a class if it is expanded.

TRBD1,TRBJ2-1,few,18,TRBV7-9,CASISLGAGQGGLGEQFF,TGTGCCAGCATTTCCCTCGGCGCCGGACAGGGGGGGCTAGGTGAGCAGTTCTTC
.,TRBJ2-1,.,14,TRBV19,CASSITRERDEQFF,TGTGCCAGTAGTATCACGCGGGAAAGAGATGAGCAGTTCTTC
TRBD1,TRBJ2-6,.,18,TRBV5-1,CASSLRGTGESGANVLTF,TGCGCCAGCAGCTTAAGAGGGACAGGGGAGTCTGGGGCCAACGTCCTGACTTTC
.,TRBJ2-7,few,12,TRBV7-9,CASSSPAYEQYF,TGTGCCAGCAGCTCCCCAGCCTACGAGCAGTACTTC
TRBD2,TRBJ2-5,.,16,TRBV5-1,CASSPEASGPQETQYF,TGCGCCAGCAGCCCGGAGGCTAGCGGACCCCAAGAGACCCAGTACTTC
TRBD2,TRBJ2-1,.,18,TRBV12-3/TRBV12-4,CASSLMGLAGSSYNEQFF,TGTGCCAGCAGTTTAATGGGACTAGCGGGTTCCTCCTACAATGAGCAGTTCTTC
TRBD1,TRBJ2-1,few,16,TRBV11-2,CASSRVPGQSYNEQFF,TGTGCCAGCAGCAGGGTACCGGGACAGTCCTACAATGAGCAGTTCTTC
TRBD2,TRBJ2-1,few,16,TRBV3-1,CASTDSGRVSYNEQFF,TGTGCCAGCACCGATAGCGGGAGGGTCTCCTACAATGAGCAGTTCTTC
.,TRBJ2-2,.,15,TRBV12-3/TRBV12-4,CASSLAQGLAGELFF,TGTGCCAGCAGTTTAGCGCAAGGGCTTGCCGGGGAGCTGTTTTTT
.,TRBJ2-7,.,16,TRBV12-3/TRBV12-4,CASSSPPGRGSYEQYF,TGTGCCAGCAGCTCCCCCCCGGGACGGGGCTCCTACGAGCAGTACTTC
.,TRBJ2-5,.,12,TRBV12-3/TRBV12-4,CASSPTRETQYF,TGTGCCAGCAGCCCGACTCGGGAGACCCAGTACTTC
TRBD1,TRBJ2-7,.,13,TRBV10-3,CAIGTGPTYEQYF,TGTGCCATTGGGACAGGACCAACCTACGAGCAGTACTTC
.,TRBJ2-1,.,12,TRBV29-1,CSVEIAYGEQFF,TGCAGCGTTGAAATAGCTTATGGTGAGCAGTTCTTC
.,TRBJ1-1,.,15,TRBV20-1,CSARDLVMGDTEAFF,TGCAGTGCTAGAGATCTCGTTATGGGGGACACTGAAGCTTTCTTT
TRBD2,TRBJ2-3,.,15,TRBV30,CAWSPGLAGADTQYF,TGTGCCTGGAGTCCGGGACTAGCGGGGGCAGATACGCAGTATTTT
TRBD1,TRBJ1-6,.,15,TRBV11-3,CASSPGQGANSPLHF,TGTGCCAGCAGCCCGGGTCAGGGGGCGAATTCACCCCTCCACTTT
TRBD1,TRBJ1-2,.,15,TRBV6-5,CASSDYVDRGYGYTF,TGTGCCAGCAGTGATTACGTCGACAGGGGCTATGGCTACACCTTC